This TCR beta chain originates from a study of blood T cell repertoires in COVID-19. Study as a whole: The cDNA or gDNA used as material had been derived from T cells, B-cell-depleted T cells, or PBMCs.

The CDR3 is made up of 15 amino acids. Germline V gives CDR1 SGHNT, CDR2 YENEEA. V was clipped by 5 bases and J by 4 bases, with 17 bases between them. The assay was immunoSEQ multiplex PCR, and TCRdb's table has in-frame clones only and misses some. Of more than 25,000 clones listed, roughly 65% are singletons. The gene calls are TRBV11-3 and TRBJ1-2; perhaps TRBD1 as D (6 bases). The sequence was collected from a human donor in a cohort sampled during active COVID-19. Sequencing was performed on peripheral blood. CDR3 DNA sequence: TGTGCCAGCAGCCCCACCGGGGGGGCAGGCTATGGCTACACCTTC. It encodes CASSPTGGAGYGYTF.